Below, 25 T cell receptor beta chains from the same sample are listed, as sequenced in a study of response to subunit inactivated influenza vaccine (dated by TCRdb to about 2018). Library prep was done by RT-PCR. Sequencing was carried out with an Illumina HiSeq 2500. The raw public reads went through TCRdb reprocessing: fastp at Q25, MiXCR clone calling, in-frame beta chains kept. One record per CDR3 amino acid sequence lists the most common genes and DNA. The sample table records fewer than 250,000 distinct CDR3 sequences; roughly 14% of these occur just once. The top ten clonotypes cover 26% of the sample. The specimen was CD8+ T cells sorted from PBMCs, collected about 5 days after vaccination. The receptors derive from a man between 45 and 60 years old who received an inactivated influenza vaccine. Donor details come from another sample of the same person, matched by shared clones.

The chain is built from TRBV7-8 and TRBJ1-4; possible D gene TRBD1, 6 bases. Trimming cost V 5 bases and J 4 bases, with 23 bases left between them. The germline V gene has CDR1 SGHVS and CDR2 FQNEAQ. CDR3 length: 18 amino acids. The CDR3 sequence is CASSRWGHSDSVNEKLFF. CDR3 nucleotide sequence: TGTGCCAGCAGCCGCTGGGGGCATTCAGATTCGGTTAATGAAAAACTGTTTTTT.

The table lists this clonotype with a few counts. CDR3 DNA: TGTGCCAGCAGCAAAACGGGACAGGGACCGAACAATGAGCAGTTCTTC. It codes for CASSKTGQGPNNEQFF. The V gene is TRBV7-9, the J gene TRBJ2-1, with 9 nucleotides matching TRBD1. Germline trimming cut 5 bases from V and 5 bases from J; bases unmatched to any gene: 10. The CDR3 consists of 16 residues. Germline V gives CDR1 SEHNR, CDR2 FQNEAQ (reference sequence).

The gene calls are TRBV5-6 and TRBJ2-7; D gene uncertain. The CDR3 contains 12 residues. Deletions cut 0 bases from V and 7 bases from J, with 8 bases between. CDR1 is SGHDT and CDR2 is YYEEEE in the germline V gene. The CDR3 protein is CASSLGYFEQYF. CDR3 nucleotides: TGTGCCAGCAGCTTGGGATACTTTGAGCAGTACTTC.

V and J are TRBV29-1 and TRBJ2-3, with D maybe TRBD2 (6 bases). The CDR3 totals 13 residues. CDR1 is SQVTM, CDR2 ANQGSEA, per germline. Deletions cut 7 bases from V and 1 base from J, with 12 bases between. CDR3 region: CSEVAERTDTQYF. The DNA of the CDR3 is TGCAGCGAAGTAGCGGAACGCACAGATACGCAGTATTTT.

The chain combines TRBV12-3 or TRBV12-4 with TRBJ1-4; possibly TRBD1 for D (5 bases). Deletions cut 5 bases from V and 4 bases from J, with 17 bases between. This CDR3 is 16 amino acids long. CDR3 coding DNA: TGTGCCAGCAGTCTAGAGGGACGAACTGGTAATGAAAAACTGTTTTTT. It yields the protein CASSLEGRTGNEKLFF.

This clonotype was seen a handful of times. The chain links TRBV6-5 to TRBJ2-2; D might be TRBD2 (5 bases). The CDR3 runs to 15 residues. Trimming pared 0 bases from V and 4 bases from J, leaving 9 bases between. Germline-derived CDR1 and CDR2 are MNHEY and SVGAGI. The CDR3 loop reads CASSYSLASTGELFF. CDR3 DNA sequence: TGTGCCAGCAGTTACTCCCTAGCCTCCACCGGGGAGCTGTTTTTT.

The V call is TRBV11-2, the J call TRBJ2-1, with 10 bases that match TRBD2. The CDR3 has 15 amino acids. The junction had 8 bases not matched to a gene; V was cut back by 5 bases and J by 7 bases. Germline V gene lookup returns CDR1 SGHAT and CDR2 FQNNGV. CDR3 sequence: CASSGPGLASNEQFF. DNA for the CDR3: TGTGCCAGCAGCGGTCCGGGACTAGCGTCGAATGAGCAGTTCTTC.

Notes on this clonotype: This sequence may be a read error, since a much larger clone differs from it by one base. The gene calls are TRBV29-1 and TRBJ2-1; perhaps TRBD2 as D (6 bases). The germline gives CDR1 SQVTM, CDR2 ANQGSEA. This CDR3 has 16 amino acids. The CDR3 here is CSVEEGWEDPYNEHFF. The CDR3, as DNA: TGCAGCGTTGAAGAAGGTTGGGAGGACCCGTACAATGAGCATTTCTTC.

This sequence joins TRBV4-1 and TRBJ2-7; D is unclear. Trimming took 4 bases from V and 3 from J, leaving 16 bases between them. This CDR3 contains 15 residues. Germline V CDR1 and CDR2: MGHRA, YSYEKL. The CDR3 DNA follows: TGCGCCAGCAGCCCGGCCATAACCCCCCTCTACGAGCAGTACTTC. This encodes CASSPAITPLYEQYF.

The sample holds a few counts of this clonotype. The chain has TRBV30 and TRBJ2-1; 7 nucleotides match TRBD1. V was clipped by 0 bases and J by 4 bases; unmatched bases: 6. Germline V gene lookup returns CDR1 GTSNPN and CDR2 SVGIG (reference sequence). The CDR3 is 15 amino acids. The CDR3 sequence: CAWSVSNRGYNEQFF. The DNA of the CDR3 is TGTGCCTGGAGTGTTAGTAACAGGGGATACAATGAGCAGTTCTTC.

This clonotype turned up a few times. The genes are TRBV11-2 and TRBJ2-1, with D perhaps matching TRBD1 or TRBD2 (5 bases each). Trimming cost V 5 bases and J 14 bases, with 13 bases left between them. This CDR3 is built from 11 residues. From germline, CDR1 is SGHAT and CDR2 FQNNGV. CDR3 DNA sequence: TGTGCCAGCAGCCTAGGGACCGTTAAGTTCTTC. Its translation: CASSLGTVKFF.

V is TRBV6-1 and J is TRBJ1-2; maybe TRBD1 (5 bases). From germline, CDR1 is MNHNS and CDR2 SASEGT. The germline V and J ends were trimmed by 5 bases and 8 bases, with 15 bases remaining between them. The CDR3 spans 13 residues. CDR3 region: CASSPQGSEGYTF. The CDR3 nucleotides read TGTGCCAGCAGTCCTCAGGGAAGTGAGGGCTACACCTTC.

The chain links TRBV12-3 or TRBV12-4 to TRBJ2-3, with unresolved D. V gave up 2 bases and J gave up 0 bases, with 6 bases separating them. The CDR3 sequence is 14 residues long. The CDR3 region is CASSLFLSTDTQYF. The CDR3, as DNA: TGTGCCAGCAGTTTATTCCTTAGCACAGATACGCAGTATTTT.

This clonotype was seen a handful of times. This chain links TRBV28 with TRBJ2-1; 10 nucleotides line up with TRBD2. Germline CDR1 is MDHEN and CDR2 is SYDVKM. V shed 7 bases, J shed 9 bases, and the junction held 9 bases outside the gene matches. There are 14 residues in the CDR3. The CDR3 coding sequence is TGTGCCAGCACCGTAGCGGGAGGAATGGGTGAGCAGTTCTTC. It translates to CASTVAGGMGEQFF.

This clonotype was seen a handful of times. V is TRBV7-8 and J is TRBJ2-2; TRBD2 aligns across 7 bases. The germline V gene has CDR1 SGHVS and CDR2 FQNEAQ. The CDR3 loop spans 17 amino acids. Trimming cost V 5 bases and J 1 base; bases outside gene matches: 10. For the CDR3, the DNA is TGTGCCAGCAGCCCCCGGACTAGTCCCCTGAACACCGGGGAGCTGTTTTTT. Its translation: CASSPRTSPLNTGELFF.

This chain joins TRBV7-9 and TRBJ2-7, with D unclear. Germline CDR1 and CDR2: SEHNR and FQNEAQ (reference sequence). CDR3 length equals 14 residues. V lost 2 bases to trimming and J lost 2 bases, with 10 bases between them. CDR3 DNA sequence: TGTGCCAGCAGCTTAAAGGCAGAAACCTACGAGCAGTACTTC. It is translated as CASSLKAETYEQYF.

This clonotype showed up just a few times. The chain is built from TRBV2 and TRBJ2-3; the match to TRBD2 covers 8 bases. Germline CDR1 SNHLY, CDR2 FYNNEI. The length of the CDR3 is 16 residues. J lost 2 bases, V lost 6 bases, and 10 bases had no gene match. The CDR3 DNA is TGTGCCAGCAGGCCCCGGGTAGCGGGGATCACAGATACGCAGTATTTT. Amino acid sequence: CASRPRVAGITDTQYF.

The chain uses TRBV7-2 and TRBJ2-1; the D call may be TRBD1 or TRBD2 (6 bases each). There are 18 residues in the CDR3. The V gene lost 0 bases and the J gene lost 4 bases, with 19 bases spanning the gap. The germline V gene has CDR1 SGHTA and CDR2 FQGNSA. CDR3 amino acids: CASSLAYGLRGRYNEQFF. The CDR3 region has the DNA TGTGCCAGCAGCTTAGCGTACGGGCTAAGGGGGAGGTACAATGAGCAGTTCTTC.

The V gene is TRBV12-3 or TRBV12-4, the J gene TRBJ2-2; 7 nucleotides match TRBD1. CDR3 length: 12 amino acids. After removal of 7 bases from V and 8 bases from J, the junction contained 4 bases not matched to a gene. The CDR3 sequence: CASINRGGELFF. CDR3 in DNA: TGTGCCAGCATCAACAGGGGAGGGGAGCTGTTTTTT.

This clonotype has more than one count but fewer than ten. CDR3 in amino acids: CASSQGDRVYYEQYF. DNA for the CDR3: TGTGCCAGCAGCCAAGGGGACAGGGTTTACTACGAGCAGTACTTC. V usage is TRBV14 and J usage is TRBJ2-7; 9 positions match TRBD1. Looked up from germline, CDR1 is SGHDN and CDR2 is FVKESK. J lost 3 bases, V lost 1 base, and 4 bases had no gene match. CDR3 length equals 15 residues.

This clonotype was seen ten or more times. V and J are TRBV29-1 and TRBJ1-2; D not resolved. This CDR3 has 10 amino acids. V was trimmed by 0 bases and J by 5 bases, leaving 1 base between them. Germline V lookup: CDR1 SQVTM, CDR2 ANQGSEA. CDR3 nucleotides: TGCAGCGTTGAAGATTATGGCTACACCTTC. Protein product: CSVEDYGYTF.

In its sample, this clonotype was seen a few times. V gene TRBV7-9 combines with J gene TRBJ2-3, with D tentatively TRBD1 (6 bases). Trimming shortened V by 3 bases and J by 4 bases, and 14 bases separated the two germline ends. Germline V gives CDR1 SEHNR, CDR2 FQNEAQ (reference sequence). CDR3 length equals 15 residues. CDR3 sequence: CASSFPGEKADTQYF. The CDR3 DNA is TGTGCCAGCAGCTTTCCAGGGGAAAAAGCAGATACGCAGTATTTT.

This rearrangement joins TRBV6-2 or TRBV6-3 to TRBJ1-5; TRBD1 might be the D (5 bases). This CDR3 region has 14 residues. Germline assignment: CDR1 MNHEY and CDR2 SVGEGT. Trimming left V 0 bases short and J 5 bases short, with 8 bases between. The CDR3 region has the DNA TGTGCCAGCAGTTACTCCCCGGGGGATCAGCCCCAGCATTTT. Residues: CASSYSPGDQPQHF.

This clonotype was counted a few times. The V call is TRBV12-3 or TRBV12-4, the J call TRBJ2-2; tentatively, D is TRBD2 (7 bases). This CDR3 has 16 amino acids. Trimming stripped 3 bases from V and 4 bases from J, with 15 bases between. The CDR3 spells CASSFSLRGGTGELFF. CDR3 bases: TGTGCCAGCAGTTTTTCCCTGAGGGGGGGCACCGGGGAGCTGTTTTTT.

This clonotype was observed at least ten times. This chain uses TRBV5-1 with TRBJ2-7; D is undetermined. The germline CDR1 and CDR2 sequences are SGHRS and YFSETQ. V lost 2 bases, J lost 3 bases, and 6 bases lay in between. The CDR3 runs 12 residues. DNA for the CDR3: TGCGCCAGCAGCTTTGGAAACTACGAGCAGTACTTC. This encodes CASSFGNYEQYF.